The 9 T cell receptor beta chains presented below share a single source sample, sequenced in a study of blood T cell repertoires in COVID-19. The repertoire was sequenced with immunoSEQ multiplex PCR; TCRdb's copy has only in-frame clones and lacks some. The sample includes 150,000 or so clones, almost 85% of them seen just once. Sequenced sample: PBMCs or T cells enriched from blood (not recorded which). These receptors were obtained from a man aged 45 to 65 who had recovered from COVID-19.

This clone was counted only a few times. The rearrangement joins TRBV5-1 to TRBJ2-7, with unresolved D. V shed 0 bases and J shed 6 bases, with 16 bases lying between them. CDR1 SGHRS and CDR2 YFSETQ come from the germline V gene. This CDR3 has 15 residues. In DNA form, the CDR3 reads TGCGCCAGCAGCTTGGTTTCCGGGTTTCTGGGCGAGCAGTACTTC. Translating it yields CASSLVSGFLGEQYF.

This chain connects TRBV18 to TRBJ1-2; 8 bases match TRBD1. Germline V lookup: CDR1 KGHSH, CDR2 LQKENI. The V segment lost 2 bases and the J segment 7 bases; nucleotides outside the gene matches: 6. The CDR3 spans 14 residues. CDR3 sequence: CASSPTGGVGGYTF. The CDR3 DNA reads TGTGCCAGCTCACCAACAGGGGGTGTGGGTGGCTACACCTTC. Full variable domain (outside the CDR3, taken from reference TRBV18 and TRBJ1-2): NAGVMQNPRHLVRRRGQEARLRCSPMKGHSHVYWYRQLPEEGLKFMVYLQKENIIDESGMPKERFSAEFPKEGPSILRIQQVVRGDSAAYFCASSPTGGVGGYTFGSGTRLTVV.

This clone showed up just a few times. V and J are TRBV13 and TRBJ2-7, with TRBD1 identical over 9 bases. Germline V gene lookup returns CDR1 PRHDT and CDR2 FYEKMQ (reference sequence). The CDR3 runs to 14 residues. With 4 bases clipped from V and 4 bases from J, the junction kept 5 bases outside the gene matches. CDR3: CASSSGQGWYEQYF. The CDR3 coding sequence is TGTGCCAGCAGCTCAGGACAGGGGTGGTACGAGCAGTACTTC.

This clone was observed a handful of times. CDR3 sequence reads: CASSNRGRGSNYGYTF. The CDR3 region has the DNA TGTGCCAGTAGTAATAGGGGCAGAGGATCGAACTATGGCTACACCTTC. The rearrangement joins TRBV19 to TRBJ1-2; possible D gene TRBD1, 5 bases. CDR3 length: 16 amino acids. Germline V gives CDR1 LNHDA, CDR2 SQIVND (reference sequence). The germline V and J ends were trimmed by 4 bases and 2 bases, with 17 bases remaining between them. Drawing the rest from reference TRBV19 and TRBJ1-2, the complete variable domain is DGGITQSPKYLFRKEGQNVTLSCEQNLNHDAMYWYRQDPGQGLRLIYYSQIVNDFQKGDIAEGYSVSREKKESFPLTVTSAQKNPTAFYLCASSNRGRGSNYGYTFGSGTRLTVV.

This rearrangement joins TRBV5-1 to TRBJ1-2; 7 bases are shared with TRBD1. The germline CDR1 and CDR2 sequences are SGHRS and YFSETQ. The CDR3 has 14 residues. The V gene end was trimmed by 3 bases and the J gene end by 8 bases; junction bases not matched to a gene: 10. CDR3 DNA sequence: TGCGCCAGCAGCTCGGGACAGCCAAAAGTGGGCTACACCTTC. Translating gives CASSSGQPKVGYTF.

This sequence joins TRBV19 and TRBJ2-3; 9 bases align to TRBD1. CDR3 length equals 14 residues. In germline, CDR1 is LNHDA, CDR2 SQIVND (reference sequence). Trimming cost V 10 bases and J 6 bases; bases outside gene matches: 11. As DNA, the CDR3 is TGTGCCACCATACAGGGGGCGGAGAGGGATACGCAGTATTTT. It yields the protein CATIQGAERDTQYF.

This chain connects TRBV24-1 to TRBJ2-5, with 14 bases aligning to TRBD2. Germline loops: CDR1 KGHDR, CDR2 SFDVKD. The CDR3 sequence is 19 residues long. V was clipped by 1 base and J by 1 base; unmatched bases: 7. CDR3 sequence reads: CATSDLPGLAGDLQETQYF. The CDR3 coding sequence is TGTGCCACCAGTGATTTACCGGGACTAGCGGGAGACCTCCAAGAGACCCAGTACTTC.

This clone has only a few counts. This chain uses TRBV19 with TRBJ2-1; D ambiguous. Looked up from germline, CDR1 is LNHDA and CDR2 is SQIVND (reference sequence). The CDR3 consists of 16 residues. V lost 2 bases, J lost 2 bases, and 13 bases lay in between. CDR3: CASSIHSTVPYNEQFF. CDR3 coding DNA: TGTGCCAGTAGTATACACTCAACAGTCCCCTACAATGAGCAGTTCTTC.

This chain's CDR3 is CASSWLQVNTEAFF. In nucleotides, the CDR3 is TGTGCCAGCAGTTGGCTACAGGTGAACACTGAAGCTTTCTTT. This chain uses TRBV6-6 with TRBJ1-1; the D gene is possibly TRBD1 (5 bases). Germline assignment: CDR1 MNHNY and CDR2 SVGAGI (reference sequence). V dropped 4 bases and J dropped 0 bases, with 9 bases sitting between them. CDR3 length: 14 amino acids.